This is a list of T cell receptor beta chains from one sample in a study of T cell responses to AZD1222 COVID-19 vaccine. Sequencing used immunoSEQ multiplex PCR; TCRdb keeps in-frame clones, though not all of them. The sample includes tens of thousands of clones, 70% to 90% of them seen just once. Sequencing was performed on peripheral blood, taken on day 0 of AZD1222 vaccination. The receptors shown here come from an adult in good health. Both conserved end residues are part of each CDR3. The D gene is left open where the match is weak. Some rows have no size entry. The others give once, few or many, or a class for an expanded clone.

clone_size: -; j_call: TRBJ1-2; v_call: TRBV12-3/TRBV12-4; d_call: TRBD1; cdr3_nt: TGTGCCAGCAAGGACAGGACCAGGGGCTACACCTTC; cdr3_aa: CASKDRTRGYTF
clone_size: once; j_call: TRBJ2-7; v_call: TRBV7-9; d_call: TRBD2; cdr3_nt: TGTGCCAGCAGTTCAACTAGCGGGGGTTTTCTTTACGAGCAGTACTTC; cdr3_aa: CASSSTSGGFLYEQYF
clone_size: once; j_call: TRBJ1-1; v_call: TRBV6-5; d_call: -; cdr3_nt: TGTGCCAGCAGTTACTTCCCCGGGCCCTTGAACACTGAAGCTTTCTTT; cdr3_aa: CASSYFPGPLNTEAFF
clone_size: -; j_call: TRBJ2-1; v_call: TRBV12-3/TRBV12-4; d_call: -; cdr3_nt: TGTGCCAGCAGTTTAAGGGGGGATGAGCAGTTCTTC; cdr3_aa: CASSLRGDEQFF
clone_size: -; j_call: TRBJ1-3; v_call: TRBV6-5; d_call: TRBD1; cdr3_nt: TGTGCCAGCAGTCCCCGGGAGACAGGGGGAAACACCATATATTTT; cdr3_aa: CASSPRETGGNTIYF
clone_size: -; j_call: TRBJ2-1; v_call: TRBV6-6; d_call: TRBD2; cdr3_nt: TGTGCCAGCACCCCCAGCGGGAGGGCTGGCGAGCAGTTCTTC; cdr3_aa: CASTPSGRAGEQFF
clone_size: -; j_call: TRBJ1-1; v_call: TRBV5-1; d_call: TRBD1; cdr3_nt: TGCGCCAGCAGCCGGGGACAGGAGGGGATTGAAGCTTTCTTT; cdr3_aa: CASSRGQEGIEAFF
clone_size: -; j_call: TRBJ2-5; v_call: TRBV7-2; d_call: -; cdr3_nt: TGTGCCAGCAGCTTAGATTTTTCCCAAGGGACCCAGTACTTC; cdr3_aa: CASSLDFSQGTQYF
clone_size: -; j_call: TRBJ2-2; v_call: TRBV5-6; d_call: -; cdr3_nt: TGTGCCAGCAGCTCAGTACAGGGATTCGGCGGGGAGCTGTTTTTT; cdr3_aa: CASSSVQGFGGELFF
clone_size: -; j_call: TRBJ2-3; v_call: TRBV2; d_call: -; cdr3_nt: TGTGCCAGCAGTGTAGCCCCAGGGGGCACAGATACGCAGTATTTT; cdr3_aa: CASSVAPGGTDTQYF
clone_size: -; j_call: TRBJ1-2; v_call: TRBV28; d_call: -; cdr3_nt: TGTGCCAGCAGTTTAATAGCGGGGGGAGCTAACTATGGCTACACCTTC; cdr3_aa: CASSLIAGGANYGYTF
clone_size: -; j_call: TRBJ1-2; v_call: TRBV7-2; d_call: TRBD1; cdr3_nt: TGTGCCAGCAGCCCACAGGGGGGAGACTATGGCTACACCTTC; cdr3_aa: CASSPQGGDYGYTF
clone_size: -; j_call: TRBJ1-2; v_call: TRBV5-1; d_call: -; cdr3_nt: TGCGCCAGCAGCAATATGGACGCCTGGGGTTCCTATGGCTACACCTTC; cdr3_aa: CASSNMDAWGSYGYTF
clone_size: -; j_call: TRBJ2-7; v_call: TRBV5-1; d_call: -; cdr3_nt: TGCGCCAGCAGCTTGGAAGGTGGGGGACTCCACGAGCAGTACTTC; cdr3_aa: CASSLEGGGLHEQYF
clone_size: -; j_call: TRBJ2-5; v_call: TRBV4-2; d_call: -; cdr3_nt: TGTGCCAGCAGCCAAGGGGATGGATTAGCGGAGAGGGGGGAGACCCAGTACTTC; cdr3_aa: CASSQGDGLAERGETQYF
clone_size: -; j_call: TRBJ2-3; v_call: TRBV5-5; d_call: -; cdr3_nt: TGTGCCAGCAGCCTTAGTGGGATACCTGGCACAGATACGCAGTATTTT; cdr3_aa: CASSLSGIPGTDTQYF
clone_size: -; j_call: TRBJ1-3; v_call: TRBV6-5; d_call: TRBD1; cdr3_nt: TGTGCCAGCGAGGGGGCGAACACCATATATTTT; cdr3_aa: CASEGANTIYF
clone_size: -; j_call: TRBJ1-4; v_call: TRBV5-1; d_call: TRBD1; cdr3_nt: TGCGCCAGCAGCCCGGACAGGGCCTATGAAAAACTGTTTTTT; cdr3_aa: CASSPDRAYEKLFF
clone_size: -; j_call: TRBJ1-2; v_call: TRBV3-1/TRBV3-2; d_call: TRBD1; cdr3_nt: TGTGCCAGCAGGGGGACAGGGCAGAATGGCTACACCTTC; cdr3_aa: CASRGTGQNGYTF
clone_size: -; j_call: TRBJ1-2; v_call: TRBV13; d_call: TRBD1; cdr3_nt: TGTGCCAGCAGCCGAGGACAGGGGGCGGAGGGCTACACCTTC; cdr3_aa: CASSRGQGAEGYTF
clone_size: -; j_call: TRBJ1-2; v_call: TRBV27; d_call: -; cdr3_nt: TGTGCCAGCAGTACCGTTTCTATATTAAGCTATGGCTACACCTTC; cdr3_aa: CASSTVSILSYGYTF
clone_size: -; j_call: TRBJ2-7; v_call: TRBV13; d_call: -; cdr3_nt: TGTGCCAGCAGCTTAGGTCCCGGGACCAACTACGAGCAGTACTTC; cdr3_aa: CASSLGPGTNYEQYF
clone_size: -; j_call: TRBJ2-1; v_call: TRBV19; d_call: TRBD1; cdr3_nt: TGTGCCAGTAGTATCGGACAGGGCGGCGGTGAGCAGTTCTTC; cdr3_aa: CASSIGQGGGEQFF
clone_size: -; j_call: TRBJ2-5; v_call: TRBV2; d_call: -; cdr3_nt: TGTGCCAGCATCCGGCAGGCGCTTACATTGGTTTACCAAGAGACCCAGTACTTC; cdr3_aa: CASIRQALTLVYQETQYF
clone_size: -; j_call: TRBJ1-5; v_call: TRBV18; d_call: TRBD1; cdr3_nt: TGTGCCAGCTCTCCCGGGACAGCCCTACCCCAGCATTTT; cdr3_aa: CASSPGTALPQHF
clone_size: -; j_call: TRBJ2-5; v_call: TRBV6-5; d_call: TRBD1; cdr3_nt: TGTGCCAGCAGTTACTCAGGGACAGGATCTCGGGAGACCCAGTACTTC; cdr3_aa: CASSYSGTGSRETQYF
clone_size: -; j_call: TRBJ2-7; v_call: TRBV5-5; d_call: -; cdr3_nt: TGTGCCAGCAGCCCGGGGACTCCTGGGGAGCAGTACTTC; cdr3_aa: CASSPGTPGEQYF
clone_size: -; j_call: TRBJ1-2; v_call: TRBV5-1; d_call: -; cdr3_nt: TGCGCCAGCAGCTTGGTCAGCGAGGCCTATGGCTACACCTTC; cdr3_aa: CASSLVSEAYGYTF
clone_size: -; j_call: TRBJ2-1; v_call: TRBV9; d_call: -; cdr3_nt: TGTGCCAGCAGCCTCCGGTCAGGGGGGGCTTACAATGAGCAGTTCTTC; cdr3_aa: CASSLRSGGAYNEQFF
clone_size: -; j_call: TRBJ2-1; v_call: TRBV28; d_call: TRBD1; cdr3_nt: TGTGCCAGCAGTAGCAGGGGGCCGAGCTCCTACAATGAGCAGTTCTTC; cdr3_aa: CASSSRGPSSYNEQFF
clone_size: -; j_call: TRBJ1-5; v_call: TRBV28; d_call: -; cdr3_nt: TGTGCCAGCAGTTTAGGGACTCAGCAGCCCCAGCATTTT; cdr3_aa: CASSLGTQQPQHF
clone_size: -; j_call: TRBJ1-1; v_call: TRBV4-3; d_call: TRBD1; cdr3_nt: TGCGCCAGCAGTACCGGGACAGGAGGATTGAACACTGAAGCTTTCTTT; cdr3_aa: CASSTGTGGLNTEAFF
clone_size: -; j_call: TRBJ2-2; v_call: TRBV3-1/TRBV3-2; d_call: -; cdr3_nt: TGTGCCAGCAGCCAGGGTGAGGGAGATGGGGAGCTGTTTTTT; cdr3_aa: CASSQGEGDGELFF
clone_size: -; j_call: TRBJ2-5; v_call: TRBV27; d_call: TRBD2; cdr3_nt: TGTGCCAGCAGACCAGGTGGGCGGGAGCGGGAGACCCAGTACTTC; cdr3_aa: CASRPGGRERETQYF
clone_size: -; j_call: TRBJ1-5; v_call: TRBV27; d_call: -; cdr3_nt: TGTGCCAGCAGTGTACCACAGGATCGGGGCGATCAGCCCCAGCATTTT; cdr3_aa: CASSVPQDRGDQPQHF
clone_size: once; j_call: TRBJ2-7; v_call: TRBV6-5; d_call: TRBD2; cdr3_nt: TGTGCCAGCAGTTATGCCGCGGGGGACGACGAGCAGTACTTC; cdr3_aa: CASSYAAGDDEQYF
clone_size: -; j_call: TRBJ1-6; v_call: TRBV27; d_call: TRBD1; cdr3_nt: TGTGCCAGCATGTTACAGGGGGGATATAATTCACCCCTCCACTTT; cdr3_aa: CASMLQGGYNSPLHF
clone_size: -; j_call: TRBJ2-1; v_call: TRBV13; d_call: -; cdr3_nt: TGTGCCAGCAGCAGAAACAGGTACAATGAGCAGTTCTTC; cdr3_aa: CASSRNRYNEQFF
clone_size: -; j_call: TRBJ1-1; v_call: TRBV5-5; d_call: -; cdr3_nt: TGTGCCAGCAGCTTGGAATCATCTCCGGCGTACAACACTGAAGCTTTCTTT; cdr3_aa: CASSLESSPAYNTEAFF
clone_size: -; j_call: TRBJ2-7; v_call: TRBV19; d_call: -; cdr3_nt: TGTGCCAGTAGCCGCCGGGCCGAGGGGAGGTACGAGCAGTACTTC; cdr3_aa: CASSRRAEGRYEQYF
clone_size: -; j_call: TRBJ1-1; v_call: TRBV6-2/TRBV6-3; d_call: -; cdr3_nt: TGTGCCAGCAGTCCCCTGTACACTGAAGCTTTCTTT; cdr3_aa: CASSPLYTEAFF
clone_size: once; j_call: TRBJ1-6; v_call: TRBV20-1; d_call: -; cdr3_nt: TGCAGTGCTCGGGCCCTACTTTCCCTCCACTTT; cdr3_aa: CSARALLSLHF
clone_size: -; j_call: TRBJ1-5; v_call: TRBV5-8; d_call: -; cdr3_nt: TGTGCCAGCAGCCCCAGGGCAGGTCAGCCCCAGCATTTT; cdr3_aa: CASSPRAGQPQHF
clone_size: -; j_call: TRBJ1-4; v_call: TRBV19; d_call: TRBD1; cdr3_nt: TGTGCCAGTAGTAAGCCGGGACAGTCTAATGAAAAACTGTTTTTT; cdr3_aa: CASSKPGQSNEKLFF
clone_size: -; j_call: TRBJ1-4; v_call: TRBV2; d_call: TRBD1; cdr3_nt: TGTGCCAGCGTCGCCCTGGGACAGAATGAAAAACTGTTTTTT; cdr3_aa: CASVALGQNEKLFF
clone_size: -; j_call: TRBJ1-5; v_call: TRBV3-1/TRBV3-2; d_call: -; cdr3_nt: TGTGCCAGCAGCCCACAGATCAATAGCAATCAGCCCCAGCATTTT; cdr3_aa: CASSPQINSNQPQHF
clone_size: -; j_call: TRBJ2-1; v_call: TRBV7-3; d_call: TRBD2; cdr3_nt: TGTGCCAGCAGCTTAGGGACTAGCGGGACACTGCTGTTCTTC; cdr3_aa: CASSLGTSGTLLFF
clone_size: -; j_call: TRBJ2-1; v_call: TRBV11-2; d_call: -; cdr3_nt: TGTGCCAGCAGCTTATATGGGGACGAAAATGAGCAGTTCTTC; cdr3_aa: CASSLYGDENEQFF
clone_size: -; j_call: TRBJ2-7; v_call: TRBV21-1; d_call: -; cdr3_nt: TGTGCCAGCAGGATGGGACAGGGGGCCTACGAGCAGTACTTC; cdr3_aa: CASRMGQGAYEQYF
clone_size: -; j_call: TRBJ2-7; v_call: TRBV28; d_call: TRBD2; cdr3_nt: TGTGCCAGCCTGGGACTAGCGGGACCCTCCTACGAGCAGTACTTC; cdr3_aa: CASLGLAGPSYEQYF
clone_size: few; j_call: TRBJ1-6; v_call: TRBV7-3; d_call: -; cdr3_nt: TGTGCCAGCAGCTTACTCGCCCATAATTCACCCCTCCACTTT; cdr3_aa: CASSLLAHNSPLHF
clone_size: -; j_call: TRBJ2-1; v_call: TRBV3-1/TRBV3-2; d_call: TRBD2; cdr3_nt: TGTGCCAGCAGCCGCGGGGAGGGGCTCCGGTTCTTC; cdr3_aa: CASSRGEGLRFF
clone_size: -; j_call: TRBJ2-1; v_call: TRBV11-2; d_call: -; cdr3_nt: TGTGCCAGCCTTCCCCGGTTCTACAATGAGCAGTTCTTC; cdr3_aa: CASLPRFYNEQFF
clone_size: -; j_call: TRBJ2-1; v_call: TRBV10-3; d_call: TRBD1; cdr3_nt: TGTGCCACCGGGACAGCCTACAATGAGCAGTTCTTC; cdr3_aa: CATGTAYNEQFF
clone_size: -; j_call: TRBJ2-7; v_call: TRBV5-4; d_call: TRBD1; cdr3_nt: TGTGCCAGCAGCTCGCTGCAGGGGGCGGGGGAGCAGTACTTC; cdr3_aa: CASSSLQGAGEQYF
clone_size: -; j_call: TRBJ2-5; v_call: TRBV5-1; d_call: -; cdr3_nt: TGCGCCAGCAGCTTGTTGCAGGGGACCCAGTACTTC; cdr3_aa: CASSLLQGTQYF
clone_size: -; j_call: TRBJ1-2; v_call: TRBV6-5; d_call: -; cdr3_nt: TGTGCCAGCAGCCACGGGACGGCTAACTATGGCTACACCTTC; cdr3_aa: CASSHGTANYGYTF